The clone carrying this T cell receptor beta chain was observed once. What it recognizes is unknown. Autoimmune disease history or systemic immunosuppression meant exclusion. V lost 4 bases and J 0 bases, leaving 10 bases between the germline ends. CDR3 length equals 15 residues. In germline, CDR1 is MDHEN, CDR2 SYDVKM. Measured with immunoSEQ multiplex PCR; TCRdb has only the in-frame clones, and not every one. Of some 22,000 clones detected, approximately 73% appear once; the ten largest clones hold 15% to 20%. The record originates from a study of OX40 agonist ivuxolimab in advanced cancers. Study details: The group had a mean age of about 60 years, ranged from about 23 to 85, and was roughly 83% male. General study findings and limits: Clonal expansion by week 6 occurred in CD4+ and CD8+ blood T cells (at 0.1 to 3.0 mg/kg).

The material was CD4+ or CD8+ T cells sorted from blood, obtained in a trial of the OX40 agonist ivuxolimab. The rearrangement uses TRBV28 and TRBJ1-5; a possible D gene is TRBD1 (6 bases). This TCR was recovered from an adult with an advanced solid tumor such as melanoma, head and neck, liver or kidney cancer. The CDR3 protein is CASSYRTVSNQPQHF. DNA of the CDR3: TGTGCCAGCAGTTACCGGACAGTTAGCAATCAGCCCCAGCATTTT.